Listed here are 24 T cell receptor beta chains from one sample, sequenced in a study of T-cell reconstitution after alpha-beta-depleted transplantation in children. The library targeted TCRbeta and was prepared with unique molecular identifiers. In TCRdb, the PCR reads were re-called with MiXCR into one record per CDR3 protein. The profile shows around 370,000 distinct CDR3 sequences, roughly 15% of them singletons. The material was PBMCs, mostly from graft donor cells, obtained 360 days after TCRalphabeta/CD19-depleted stem cell transplant. These receptors all come from a male patient aged 2-9 years who had a stem cell transplant for acute lymphoblastic leukemia, so the T cells may come from the graft donor.

CDR3 coding DNA: TGCGCCAGCAGCCAAGATGGGACAATGGTGGATGAAAAACTGTTTTTT. Encoded protein: CASSQDGTMVDEKLFF. This chain links TRBV4-3 with TRBJ1-4, with a tentative D call TRBD1 (6 bases). V was trimmed by 0 bases and J by 6 bases, leaving 14 bases between them. The CDR3 runs 16 residues. The germline V gene encodes CDR1 LGHNA and CDR2 YSLEER.

This clonotype was seen only a few times. The chain has TRBV4-2 and TRBJ1-1, with D tentatively TRBD1 (5 bases). The CDR3 loop spans 15 amino acids. CDR1 LGHNA and CDR2 YNFKEQ come from the germline V gene. Trimming pared 6 bases from V and 10 bases from J, leaving 24 bases between. CDR3: CASSTTSGLENGAFF. In DNA form, the CDR3 reads TGTGCCAGCAGTACCACCTCGGGACTGGAGAACGGAGCTTTCTTT.

The genes are TRBV4-2 and TRBJ1-6; possible D gene TRBD1, 5 bases. With 0 bases removed from V and 10 bases from J, the gap between germline ends came to 19 bases. Germline assignment: CDR1 LGHNA and CDR2 YNFKEQ. The CDR3 loop spans 17 amino acids. The CDR3 DNA is TGTGCCAGCAGCCAAGAGCCTTTCGGGGCAGGGAGCTCACCCCTCCACTTT. Translated, it gives CASSQEPFGAGSSPLHF.

The rearrangement links TRBV18 to TRBJ2-3; weak D call: TRBD2 (6 bases). CDR1 KGHSH and CDR2 LQKENI come from the germline V gene. This CDR3 has 14 residues. V gave up 1 base and J gave up 6 bases, with 11 bases separating them. CDR3 sequence reads: CASSPRGLTDTQYF. The CDR3 DNA is TGTGCCAGCTCACCACGGGGACTTACCGATACGCAGTATTTT. Full variable domain (missing parts from reference TRBV18 and TRBJ2-3): NAGVMQNPRHLVRRRGQEARLRCSPMKGHSHVYWYRQLPEEGLKFMVYLQKENIIDESGMPKERFSAEFPKEGPSILRIQQVVRGDSAAYFCASSPRGLTDTQYFGPGTRLTVL.

The rearrangement uses TRBV12-3 or TRBV12-4 and TRBJ2-6; D is unclear. Trimming cost V 3 bases and J 3 bases, with 6 bases left between them. The CDR3 length is 14 residues. The CDR3 nucleotides are TGTGCCAGCAGTTTGATCTTTGGGGCCAACGTCCTGACTTTC. As protein: CASSLIFGANVLTF.

There are a few counts of this clonotype. The chain links TRBV5-1 to TRBJ2-2, with 7 bases identical to TRBD2. The CDR3 sequence is 15 residues long. V shed 0 bases, J shed 5 bases, and the junction held 4 bases outside the gene matches. Per the germline V gene, CDR1 is SGHRS and CDR2 is YFSETQ. DNA for the CDR3: TGCGCCAGCAGCTTGGGGCGGGAGACTACCGGGGAGCTGTTTTTT. This encodes CASSLGRETTGELFF.

This sequence joins TRBV29-1 and TRBJ2-5; 9 bases align to TRBD2. Trimming removed 3 bases from V and 2 bases from J; junction bases left unmatched: 7. This CDR3 comprises 15 residues. The V gene's germline CDR1 is SQVTM and CDR2 ANQGSEA. The CDR3 sequence: CSVELAGWGQETQYF. DNA of the CDR3: TGCAGCGTTGAGCTAGCGGGATGGGGGCAAGAGACCCAGTACTTC. The full variable domain, rest sourced from reference TRBV29-1 and TRBJ2-5, is SAVISQKPSRDICQRGTSLTIQCQVDSQVTMMFWYRQQPGQSLTLIATANQGSEATYESGFVIDKFPISRPNLTFSTLTVSNMSPEDSSIYLCSVELAGWGQETQYFGPGTRLLVL.

For the CDR3, the DNA is TGTGCCAGCAGCGACCGACTCCGGGAGCAATACTCCTACGAGCAGTACTTC. Amino acids: CASSDRLREQYSYEQYF. The chain carries TRBV5-6 and TRBJ2-7; weak D call: TRBD2 (6 bases). Trimming took off 4 bases at V and 0 bases at J, with 20 bases between the two ends. CDR3 length: 17 residues. Looked up from germline, CDR1 is SGHDT and CDR2 is YYEEEE. The variable domain in full, with the rest retrieved from reference TRBV5-6 and TRBJ2-7, is DAGVTQSPTHLIKTRGQQVTLRCSPKSGHDTVSWYQQALGQGPQFIFQYYEEEERQRGNFPDRFSGHQFPNYSSELNVNALLLGDSALYLCASSDRLREQYSYEQYFGPGTRLTVT.

This chain links TRBV15 with TRBJ1-2, with D perhaps matching TRBD1 (6 bases). With 1 base removed from V and 4 bases from J, the gap between germline ends came to 13 bases. Germline loops: CDR1 LNHNV, CDR2 YYDKDF (reference sequence). There are 15 residues in the CDR3. The CDR3 DNA sequence: TGTGCCACCAGCAGAGGTCCTGGGACAACCTATGGCTACACCTTC. Protein sequence: CATSRGPGTTYGYTF.

This clonotype was detected ten times or more. This chain uses TRBV7-9 with TRBJ2-1; 7 bases are shared with TRBD1. V shed 1 base, J shed 2 bases, and the junction held 2 bases outside the gene matches. The germline gives CDR1 SEHNR, CDR2 FQNEAQ (reference sequence). The CDR3 is made up of 15 amino acids. CDR3 amino acids: CASSLGQGPYNEQFF. CDR3 coding DNA: TGTGCCAGCAGCTTAGGACAGGGCCCCTACAATGAGCAGTTCTTC.

This clonotype appeared a few times. The gene calls are TRBV12-3 or TRBV12-4 and TRBJ1-1; the match to TRBD1 covers 8 bases. V shed 7 bases, J shed 1 base, and the junction held 8 bases outside the gene matches. The CDR3 consists of 15 residues. The CDR3 DNA follows: TGTGCCAGCACCTCTCTGACAGGGGCGAACACTGAAGCTTTCTTT. It translates to CASTSLTGANTEAFF.

This clonotype showed up many times. This sequence joins TRBV5-1 and TRBJ2-1; D unresolved. V was cut by 3 bases and J by 8 bases, with 18 bases left in between. In germline, CDR1 is SGHRS, CDR2 YFSETQ. The CDR3 totals 15 residues. The CDR3 sequence is CASSSGLSGRDEQFF. CDR3 DNA sequence: TGCGCCAGCAGCTCCGGGCTATCGGGCCGCGATGAGCAGTTCTTC.

Only a few counts were recorded for this clonotype. This chain joins TRBV5-1 and TRBJ2-7; D perhaps matches TRBD2 (6 bases). The germline V and J ends were trimmed by 0 bases and 0 bases, with 10 bases remaining between them. Germline V gives CDR1 SGHRS, CDR2 YFSETQ. CDR3 length: 15 amino acids. The CDR3, as DNA: TGCGCCAGCAGCTTGGAACCTAGCGTCTCCTACGAGCAGTACTTC. Amino acid sequence: CASSLEPSVSYEQYF.

This clonotype was seen more than once but under ten times. The genes are TRBV20-1 and TRBJ2-5; TRBD2 might be the D (5 bases). CDR3 length: 15 residues. The germline V and J ends were trimmed by 2 bases and 5 bases, with 18 bases remaining between them. The V gene's germline CDR1 is DFQATT and CDR2 SNEGSKA (reference sequence). The CDR3 DNA sequence: TGCAGTGCTAGACCCCGGAGGTTTCCCCAGGAGACCCAGTACTTC. Amino acid sequence: CSARPRRFPQETQYF.

This clonotype appeared a few times. The V call is TRBV9, the J call TRBJ1-2, with D unclear. The CDR3 totals 12 residues. V was pared by 0 bases and J by 3 bases, with 3 bases between. Germline V gene sequence: CDR1 SGDLS, CDR2 YYNGEE. CDR3 DNA: TGTGCCAGCAGCGTAGGTCACTATGGCTACACCTTC. Residues: CASSVGHYGYTF.

This clonotype appeared a few times. The gene calls are TRBV28 and TRBJ2-7, with 8 bases lining up with TRBD1. V shed 3 bases and J 0 bases; nucleotides not matched to a gene: 7. CDR1 and CDR2 (germline): MDHEN, SYDVKM. This CDR3 region has 16 residues. The CDR3 nucleotides read TGTGCCAGCAGTTTTCACCCGGGACAGGTCTCCTACGAGCAGTACTTC. It encodes CASSFHPGQVSYEQYF.

Many counts were recorded for this clonotype. DNA of the CDR3: TGTGCCAGCAGTTTACCCTCACGCAGCAATCAGCCCCAGCATTTT. Residues: CASSLPSRSNQPQHF. The chain joins TRBV28 to TRBJ1-5; no definite D call. CDR3 length equals 15 residues. V lost 2 bases to trimming and J lost 1 base, with 9 bases between them. The germline gives CDR1 MDHEN, CDR2 SYDVKM.

This clonotype was detected only a few times. This chain joins TRBV6-5 and TRBJ2-2, with 10 bases identical to TRBD2. The V gene's germline CDR1 is MNHEY and CDR2 SVGAGI. The J segment lost 1 base and the V segment lost 2 bases, leaving 10 bases of the junction unmatched. The CDR3 consists of 19 residues. CDR3: CASSYRGLAGVVNTGELFF. The CDR3 nucleotides are TGTGCCAGCAGTTACCGGGGCCTAGCGGGAGTAGTGAACACCGGGGAGCTGTTTTTT.

This clonotype was counted at least ten times. The chain joins TRBV4-3 to TRBJ2-3, with 7 nucleotides matching TRBD2. V trimming: 0 bases; J trimming: 3 bases; junction bases outside the gene matches: 9. This CDR3 contains 17 residues. The germline V gene encodes CDR1 LGHNA and CDR2 YSLEER. CDR3: CASSQDRAGAGTDTQYF. CDR3 DNA: TGCGCCAGCAGCCAAGATCGGGCGGGAGCCGGGACAGATACGCAGTATTTT.

This clonotype was seen a few times. The chain joins TRBV6-5 to TRBJ2-3; D may match TRBD1 or TRBD2 (6 bases each). This CDR3 has 19 amino acids. Germline V gives CDR1 MNHEY, CDR2 SVGAGI. Trimming pared 4 bases from V and 2 bases from J, leaving 25 bases between. CDR3 bases: TGTGCCAGCAGTTTTGGGGGGCCTCTTACAGGGCCTCTCACAGATACGCAGTATTTT. It encodes CASSFGGPLTGPLTDTQYF.

The V gene is TRBV4-3, the J gene TRBJ2-2; TRBD2 aligns across 13 bases. With V trimmed by 2 bases and J by 7 bases, 4 bases remained unmatched. Germline V gene data show CDR1 as LGHNA and CDR2 as YSLEER. The CDR3 loop spans 16 amino acids. Written as DNA, the CDR3 is TGCGCCAGCAGCCAAACGGGACTAGCGGGAATCGGGGAGCTGTTTTTT. Translation gives CASSQTGLAGIGELFF.

This clonotype appeared many times. This chain connects TRBV6-5 to TRBJ2-5, with TRBD2 matching over 11 bases. With V trimmed by 2 bases and J by 2 bases, 7 bases remained unmatched. Germline CDR1 and CDR2: MNHEY and SVGAGI. This CDR3 contains 17 residues. The CDR3 sequence: CASSYPPLAGEQETQYF. In DNA form, the CDR3 reads TGTGCCAGCAGTTACCCACCACTAGCGGGAGAACAAGAGACCCAGTACTTC.

This clonotype showed up just a few times. The chain couples TRBV6-1 to TRBJ1-4; D is unresolved. The germline V gene has CDR1 MNHNS and CDR2 SASEGT. Trimming took 0 bases from V and 8 from J, leaving 10 bases between them. The CDR3 contains 14 residues. The CDR3 is CASSEAHLREKLFF. The CDR3 coding sequence is TGTGCCAGCAGTGAAGCCCATCTTAGGGAAAAACTGTTTTTT.

The chain links TRBV28 to TRBJ2-7, with 9 bases that match TRBD1. Looked up from germline, CDR1 is MDHEN and CDR2 is SYDVKM. J gave up 3 bases and V 6 bases, and 9 bases lay outside the gene matches. The CDR3 spans 15 residues. This CDR3 reads CASRGPGQGDYEQYF. As DNA, the CDR3 is TGTGCCAGCAGGGGACCGGGACAGGGAGACTACGAGCAGTACTTC.